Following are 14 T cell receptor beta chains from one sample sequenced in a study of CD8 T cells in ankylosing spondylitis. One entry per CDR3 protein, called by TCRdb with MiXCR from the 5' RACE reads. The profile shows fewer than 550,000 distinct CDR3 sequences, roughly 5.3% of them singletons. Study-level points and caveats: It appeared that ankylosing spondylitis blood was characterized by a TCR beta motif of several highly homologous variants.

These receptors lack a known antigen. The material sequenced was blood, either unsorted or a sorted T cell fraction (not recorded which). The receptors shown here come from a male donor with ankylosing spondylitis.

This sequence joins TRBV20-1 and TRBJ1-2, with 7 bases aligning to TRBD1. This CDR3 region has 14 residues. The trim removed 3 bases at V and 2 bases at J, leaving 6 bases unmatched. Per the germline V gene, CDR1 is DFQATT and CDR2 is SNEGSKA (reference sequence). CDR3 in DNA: TGCAGTGCTAGTAGGTCAGGGGGAAACTATGGCTACACCTTC. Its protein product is CSASRSGGNYGYTF.

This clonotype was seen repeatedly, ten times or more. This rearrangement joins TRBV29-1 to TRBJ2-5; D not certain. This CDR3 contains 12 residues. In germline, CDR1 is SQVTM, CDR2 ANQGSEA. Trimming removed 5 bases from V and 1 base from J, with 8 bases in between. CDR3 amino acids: CSVTAFQETQYF. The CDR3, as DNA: TGCAGCGTTACGGCGTTCCAAGAGACCCAGTACTTC.

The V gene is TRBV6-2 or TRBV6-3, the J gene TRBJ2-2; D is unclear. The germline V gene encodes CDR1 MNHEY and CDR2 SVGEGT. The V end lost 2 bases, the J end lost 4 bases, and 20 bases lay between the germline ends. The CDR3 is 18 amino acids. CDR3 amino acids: CASSYRRPTPTTTGELFF. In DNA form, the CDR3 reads TGTGCCAGCAGTTACAGACGACCGACCCCTACGACCACCGGGGAGCTGTTTTTT.

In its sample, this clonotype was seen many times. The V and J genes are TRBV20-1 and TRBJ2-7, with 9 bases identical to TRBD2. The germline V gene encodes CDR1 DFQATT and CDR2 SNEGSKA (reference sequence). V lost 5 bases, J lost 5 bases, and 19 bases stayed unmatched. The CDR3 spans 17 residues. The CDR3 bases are TGCAGTGCTGCTGGAAGCATAGCGGGAGTCGTTTTCGACGAGCAGTACTTC. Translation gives CSAAGSIAGVVFDEQYF.

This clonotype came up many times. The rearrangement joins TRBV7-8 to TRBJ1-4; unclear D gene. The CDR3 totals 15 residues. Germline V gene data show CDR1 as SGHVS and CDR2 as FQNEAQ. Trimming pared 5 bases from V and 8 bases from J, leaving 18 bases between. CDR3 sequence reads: CASSPGPQGGEKLFF. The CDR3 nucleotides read TGTGCCAGCAGCCCCGGGCCGCAAGGTGGAGAAAAACTGTTTTTT.

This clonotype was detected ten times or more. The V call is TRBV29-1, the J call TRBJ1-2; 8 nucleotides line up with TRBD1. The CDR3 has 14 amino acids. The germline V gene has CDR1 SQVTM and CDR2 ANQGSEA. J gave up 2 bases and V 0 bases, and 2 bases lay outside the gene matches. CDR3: CSVEEDRANYGYTF. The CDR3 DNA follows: TGCAGCGTTGAAGAGGACAGGGCGAACTATGGCTACACCTTC.

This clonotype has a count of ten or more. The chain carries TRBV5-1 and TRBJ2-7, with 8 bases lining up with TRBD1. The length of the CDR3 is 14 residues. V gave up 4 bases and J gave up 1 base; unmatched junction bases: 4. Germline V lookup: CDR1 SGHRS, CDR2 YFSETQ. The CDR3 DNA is TGCGCCAGCAGCAAAGGACAGGGATCCTACGAGCAGTACTTC. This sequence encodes CASSKGQGSYEQYF.

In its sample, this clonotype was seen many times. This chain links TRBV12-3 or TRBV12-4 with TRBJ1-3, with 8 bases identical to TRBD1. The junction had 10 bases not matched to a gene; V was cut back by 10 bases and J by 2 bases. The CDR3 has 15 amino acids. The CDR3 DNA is TGTGCCACCCAGGACAGGGAGCCGCCTGGAAACACCATATATTTT. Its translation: CATQDREPPGNTIYF.

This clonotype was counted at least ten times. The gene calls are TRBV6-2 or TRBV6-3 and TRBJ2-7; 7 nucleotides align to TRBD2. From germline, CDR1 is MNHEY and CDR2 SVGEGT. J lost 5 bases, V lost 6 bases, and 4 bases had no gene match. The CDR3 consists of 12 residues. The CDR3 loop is CASSPTSDEQYF. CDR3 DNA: TGTGCCAGCAGCCCTACTAGCGACGAGCAGTACTTC.

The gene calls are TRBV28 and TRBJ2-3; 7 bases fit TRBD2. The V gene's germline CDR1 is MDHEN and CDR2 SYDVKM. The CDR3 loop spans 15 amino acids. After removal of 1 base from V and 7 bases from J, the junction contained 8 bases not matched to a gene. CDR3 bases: TGTGCCAGCAGTTTATATCTAAGCGGGGTATATACGCAGTATTTT. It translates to CASSLYLSGVYTQYF.

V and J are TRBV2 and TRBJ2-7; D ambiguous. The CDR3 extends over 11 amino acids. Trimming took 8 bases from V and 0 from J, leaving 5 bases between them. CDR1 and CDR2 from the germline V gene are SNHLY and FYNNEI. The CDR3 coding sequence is TGTGCCAGCCTTCTCTCCTACGAGCAGTACTTC. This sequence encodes CASLLSYEQYF.

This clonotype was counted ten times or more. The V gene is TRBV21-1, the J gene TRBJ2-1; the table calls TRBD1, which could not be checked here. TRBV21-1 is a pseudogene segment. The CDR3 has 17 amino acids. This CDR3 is CASTYLTHRGTGGEQFF. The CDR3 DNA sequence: TGTGCCAGCACCTACCTCACTCACAGGGGAACGGGTGGTGAGCAGTTCTTC.

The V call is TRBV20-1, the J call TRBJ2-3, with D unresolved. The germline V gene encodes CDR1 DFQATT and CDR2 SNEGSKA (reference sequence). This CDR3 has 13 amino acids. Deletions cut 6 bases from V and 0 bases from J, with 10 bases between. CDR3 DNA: TGCAGTGCCAGGCGGTCTAGCACAGATACGCAGTATTTT. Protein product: CSARRSSTDTQYF.

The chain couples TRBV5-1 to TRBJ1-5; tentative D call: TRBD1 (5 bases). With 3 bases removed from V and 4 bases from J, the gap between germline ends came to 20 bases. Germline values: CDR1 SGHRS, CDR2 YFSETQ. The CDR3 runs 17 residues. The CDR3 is CASSYDPPGQSNQPQHF. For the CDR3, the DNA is TGCGCCAGCAGCTACGACCCCCCGGGGCAGTCGAATCAGCCCCAGCATTTT.